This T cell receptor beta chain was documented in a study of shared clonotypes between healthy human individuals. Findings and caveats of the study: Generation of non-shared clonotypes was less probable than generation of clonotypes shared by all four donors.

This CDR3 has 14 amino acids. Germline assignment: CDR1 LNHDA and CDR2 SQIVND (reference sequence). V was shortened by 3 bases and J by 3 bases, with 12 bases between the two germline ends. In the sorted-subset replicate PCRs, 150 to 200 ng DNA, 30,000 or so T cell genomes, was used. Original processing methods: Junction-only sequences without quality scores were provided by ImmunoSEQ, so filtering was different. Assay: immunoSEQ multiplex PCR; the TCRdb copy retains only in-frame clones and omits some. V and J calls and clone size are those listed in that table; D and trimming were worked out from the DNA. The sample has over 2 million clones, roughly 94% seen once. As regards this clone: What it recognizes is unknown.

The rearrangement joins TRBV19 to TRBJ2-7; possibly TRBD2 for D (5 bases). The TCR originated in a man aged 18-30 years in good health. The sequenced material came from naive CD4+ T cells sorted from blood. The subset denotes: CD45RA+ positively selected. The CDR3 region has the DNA TGTGCCAGTAGTATGGAGCACGGGAACTACGAGCAGTACTTC. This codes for CASSMEHGNYEQYF.